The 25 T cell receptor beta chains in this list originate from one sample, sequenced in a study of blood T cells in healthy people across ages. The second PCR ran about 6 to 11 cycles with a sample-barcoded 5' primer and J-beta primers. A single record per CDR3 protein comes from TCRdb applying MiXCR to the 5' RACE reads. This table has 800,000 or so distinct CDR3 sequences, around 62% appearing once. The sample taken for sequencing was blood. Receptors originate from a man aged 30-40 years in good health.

This CDR3 reads CASSDPGQGASYEQYF. The CDR3, as DNA: TGTGCCAGCAGCGATCCGGGACAGGGGGCTAGCTACGAGCAGTACTTC. J is TRBJ2-7 and V is TRBV7-9, with 12 bases aligning to TRBD1. Trimming cost V 5 bases and J 3 bases; bases outside gene matches: 8. Germline CDR1 and CDR2: SEHNR and FQNEAQ (reference sequence). The length of the CDR3 is 16 residues. Together with reference TRBV7-9 and TRBJ2-7, the CDR3 gives the full variable domain: DTGVSQNPRHKITKRGQNVTFRCDPISEHNRLYWYRQTLGQGPEFLTYFQNEAQLEKSRLLSDRFSAERPKGSFSTLEIQRTEQGDSAMYLCASSDPGQGASYEQYFGPGTRLTVT.

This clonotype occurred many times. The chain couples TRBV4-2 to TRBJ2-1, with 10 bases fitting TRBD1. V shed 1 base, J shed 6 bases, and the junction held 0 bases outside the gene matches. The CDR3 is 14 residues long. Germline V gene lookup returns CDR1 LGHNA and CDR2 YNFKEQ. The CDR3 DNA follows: TGTGCCAGCAGCCAAGGGGACAGGGGCAATGAGCAGTTCTTC. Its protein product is CASSQGDRGNEQFF.

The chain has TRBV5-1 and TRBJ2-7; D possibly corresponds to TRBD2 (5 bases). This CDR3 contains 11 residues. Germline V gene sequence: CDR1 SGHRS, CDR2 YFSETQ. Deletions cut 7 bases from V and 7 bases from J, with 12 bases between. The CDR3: CASQDSLEQYF. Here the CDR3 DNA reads TGCGCCAGCCAGGACTCTCTGGAGCAGTACTTC.

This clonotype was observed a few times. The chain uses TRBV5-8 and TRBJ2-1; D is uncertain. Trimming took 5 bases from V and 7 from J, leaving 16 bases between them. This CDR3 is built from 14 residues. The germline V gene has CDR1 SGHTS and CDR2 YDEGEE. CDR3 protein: CASSSDHWTNEQFF. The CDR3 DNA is TGTGCCAGCAGTTCGGACCACTGGACGAATGAGCAGTTCTTC. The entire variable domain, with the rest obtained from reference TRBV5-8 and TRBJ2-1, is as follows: EAGVTQSPTHLIKTRGQQATLRCSPISGHTSVYWYQQALGLGLQFLLWYDEGEERNRGNFPPRFSGRQFPNYSSELNVNALELEDSALYLCASSSDHWTNEQFFGPGTRLTVL.

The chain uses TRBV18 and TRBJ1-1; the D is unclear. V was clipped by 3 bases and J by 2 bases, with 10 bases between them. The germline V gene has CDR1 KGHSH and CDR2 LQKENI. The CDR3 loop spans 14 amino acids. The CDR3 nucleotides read TGTGCCAGCTCACCCGACATCGGCAACACTGAAGCTTTCTTT. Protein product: CASSPDIGNTEAFF.

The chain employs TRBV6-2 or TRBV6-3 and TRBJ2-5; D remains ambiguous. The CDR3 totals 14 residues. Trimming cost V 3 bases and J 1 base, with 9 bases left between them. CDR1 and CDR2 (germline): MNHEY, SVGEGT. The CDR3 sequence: CASSYGRIQETQYF. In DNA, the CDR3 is TGTGCCAGCAGTTATGGACGGATCCAAGAGACCCAGTACTTC.

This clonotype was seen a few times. CDR3 in amino acids: CATSDSGTGDRDEQFF. CDR3 nucleotides: TGTGCCACCAGTGATTCCGGGACAGGGGATAGGGATGAGCAGTTCTTC. The chain couples TRBV24-1 to TRBJ2-1, with 10 bases lining up with TRBD1. Germline CDR1 and CDR2: KGHDR and SFDVKD. V was clipped by 2 bases and J by 8 bases; unmatched bases: 8. The CDR3 runs to 16 residues.

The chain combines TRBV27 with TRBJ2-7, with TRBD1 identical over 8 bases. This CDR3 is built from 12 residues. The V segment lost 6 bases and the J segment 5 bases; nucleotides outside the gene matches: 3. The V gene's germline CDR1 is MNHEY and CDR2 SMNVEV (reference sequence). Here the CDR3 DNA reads TGTGCCAGCAGCCCGGGACAGGACGAGCAGTACTTC. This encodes CASSPGQDEQYF.

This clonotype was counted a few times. CDR3 coding DNA: TGCGCCAGCAGCCAGGAAATTCAGGGATCTGGGGCCAACGTCCTGACTTTC. Protein: CASSQEIQGSGANVLTF. The chain combines TRBV4-3 with TRBJ2-6, with a tentative D call TRBD1 (5 bases). The germline CDR1 and CDR2 sequences are LGHNA and YSLEER. The CDR3 is 17 amino acids. Trimming took off 3 bases at V and 1 base at J, with 13 bases between the two ends.

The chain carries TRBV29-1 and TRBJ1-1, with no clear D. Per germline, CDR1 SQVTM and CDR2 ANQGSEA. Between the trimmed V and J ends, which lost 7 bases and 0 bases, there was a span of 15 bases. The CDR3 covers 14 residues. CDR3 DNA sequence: TGCAGCGCCCGGTGGGGTGACATGAACACTGAAGCTTTCTTT. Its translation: CSARWGDMNTEAFF.

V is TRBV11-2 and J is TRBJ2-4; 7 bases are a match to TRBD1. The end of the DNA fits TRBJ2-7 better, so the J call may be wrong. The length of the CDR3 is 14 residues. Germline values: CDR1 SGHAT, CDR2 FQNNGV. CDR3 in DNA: TGTGCCAGCAGCCATCGACAGGGATACTACGAGCAGTACTTC. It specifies CASSHRQGYYEQYF.

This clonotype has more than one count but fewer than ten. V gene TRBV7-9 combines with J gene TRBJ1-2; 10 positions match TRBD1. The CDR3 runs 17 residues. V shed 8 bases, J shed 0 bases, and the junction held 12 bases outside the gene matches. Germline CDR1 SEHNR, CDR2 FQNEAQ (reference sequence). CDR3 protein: CASWGSGTGVTNYGYTF. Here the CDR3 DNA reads TGTGCCAGCTGGGGTTCCGGGACAGGGGTGACTAACTATGGCTACACCTTC.

The CDR3 loop is CASTFGIGQLNSPLHF. The CDR3 bases are TGTGCCAGCACCTTCGGAATCGGACAGCTTAATTCACCCCTCCACTTT. The rearrangement links TRBV28 to TRBJ1-6; D is possibly TRBD1 (6 bases). The germline V gene encodes CDR1 MDHEN and CDR2 SYDVKM. Trimming removed 7 bases at V and 6 bases at J, with 19 bases between. The CDR3 runs to 16 residues.

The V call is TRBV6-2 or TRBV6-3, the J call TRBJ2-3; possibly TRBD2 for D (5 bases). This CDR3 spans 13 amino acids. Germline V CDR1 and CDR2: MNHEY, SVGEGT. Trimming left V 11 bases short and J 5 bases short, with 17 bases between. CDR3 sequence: CAATRFGEDTQYF. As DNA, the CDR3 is TGTGCCGCAACTCGCTTCGGGGAAGATACGCAGTATTTT.

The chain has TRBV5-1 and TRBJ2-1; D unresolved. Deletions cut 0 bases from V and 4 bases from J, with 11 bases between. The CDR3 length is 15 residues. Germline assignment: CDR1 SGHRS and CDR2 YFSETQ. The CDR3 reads CASSLGRPSYNEQFF. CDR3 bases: TGCGCCAGCAGCTTGGGCCGTCCATCGTACAATGAGCAGTTCTTC.

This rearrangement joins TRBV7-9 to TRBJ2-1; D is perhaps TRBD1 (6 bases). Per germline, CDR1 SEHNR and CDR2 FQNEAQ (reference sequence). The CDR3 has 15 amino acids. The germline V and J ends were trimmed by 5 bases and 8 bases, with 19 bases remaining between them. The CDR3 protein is CASSIRDTRKDEQFF. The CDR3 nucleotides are TGTGCCAGCAGCATCCGGGACACCCGGAAGGATGAGCAGTTCTTC.

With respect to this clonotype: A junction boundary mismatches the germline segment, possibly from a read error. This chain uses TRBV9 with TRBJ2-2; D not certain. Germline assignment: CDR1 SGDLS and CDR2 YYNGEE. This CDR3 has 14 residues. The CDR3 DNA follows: TGCGCCAGCAGCGCCGCCCGGCAGGCCGGGGAGCTGTTTTTT. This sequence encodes CASSAARQAGELFF.

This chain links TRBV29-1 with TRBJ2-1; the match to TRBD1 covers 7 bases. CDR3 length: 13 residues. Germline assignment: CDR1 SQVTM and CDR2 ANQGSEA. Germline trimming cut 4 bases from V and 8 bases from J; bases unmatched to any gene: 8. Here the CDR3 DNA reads TGCAGCGTTGGGACAGGAAGCGGTGATGAGCAGTTCTTC. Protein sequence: CSVGTGSGDEQFF.

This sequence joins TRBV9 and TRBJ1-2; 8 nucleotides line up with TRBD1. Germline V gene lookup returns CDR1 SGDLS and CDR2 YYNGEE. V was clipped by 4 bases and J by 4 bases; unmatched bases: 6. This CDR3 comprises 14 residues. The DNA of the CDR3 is TGTGCCAGCAGCTCGCGGACAGGGCTCTATGGCTACACCTTC. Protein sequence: CASSSRTGLYGYTF.

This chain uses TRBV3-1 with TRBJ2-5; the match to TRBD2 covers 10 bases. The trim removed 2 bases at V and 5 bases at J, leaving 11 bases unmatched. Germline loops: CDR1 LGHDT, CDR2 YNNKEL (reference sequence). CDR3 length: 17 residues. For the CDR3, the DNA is TGTGCCAGCAGCCAAACCGCAGCGGGGGGGGCGAGTGAGACCCAGTACTTC. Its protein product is CASSQTAAGGASETQYF.

The CDR3 spells CASGAGGASSYEQYF. The DNA for the CDR3 is TGTGCCAGCGGTGCGGGGGGGGCTAGCTCCTACGAGCAGTACTTC. The genes are TRBV6-9 and TRBJ2-7, with 9 bases matching TRBD2. This CDR3 region has 15 residues. Germline values: CDR1 MNHGY, CDR2 SVAAGI. The V gene end was trimmed by 8 bases and the J gene end by 0 bases; junction bases not matched to a gene: 8.

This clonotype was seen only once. The CDR3 nucleotides are TGCGCCAGCAGCGCCCCGACAGACCCCGGCTACACCTTC. Translating gives CASSAPTDPGYTF. The chain uses TRBV5-1 and TRBJ1-2; possibly TRBD1 for D (5 bases). V was cut by 4 bases and J by 8 bases, with 15 bases left in between. The CDR3 is made up of 13 amino acids. The germline CDR1 and CDR2 sequences are SGHRS and YFSETQ.

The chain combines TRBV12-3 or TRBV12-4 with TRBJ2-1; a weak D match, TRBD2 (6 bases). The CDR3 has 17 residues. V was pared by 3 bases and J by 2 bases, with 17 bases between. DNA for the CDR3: TGTGCCAGCAGTTTGAGGCTAGCGCCGTCCCCCTACAATGAGCAGTTCTTC. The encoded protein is CASSLRLAPSPYNEQFF.

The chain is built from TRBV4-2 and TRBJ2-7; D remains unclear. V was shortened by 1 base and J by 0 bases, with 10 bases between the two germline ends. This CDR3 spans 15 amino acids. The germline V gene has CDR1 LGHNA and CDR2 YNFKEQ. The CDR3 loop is CASSQGTESSYEQYF. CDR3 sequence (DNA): TGTGCCAGCAGCCAAGGGACGGAGAGCTCCTACGAGCAGTACTTC.

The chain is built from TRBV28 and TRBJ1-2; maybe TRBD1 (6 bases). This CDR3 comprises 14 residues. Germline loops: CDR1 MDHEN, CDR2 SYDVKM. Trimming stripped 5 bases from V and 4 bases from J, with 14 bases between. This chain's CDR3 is CASSTTGEVYGYTF. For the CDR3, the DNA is TGTGCCAGCAGTACGACAGGAGAGGTCTATGGCTACACCTTC.